These 18 T cell receptor beta chains came from one sample sequenced in a study of cytomegalovirus exposure and HLA in healthy donors. Primers: 60 Vbeta forward and 13 Jbeta reverse. The method was immunoSEQ multiplex PCR; TCRdb's version includes in-frame clones alone and lacks a portion of them. The repertoire holds 170,000 or so clones, with 75% to 80% as singletons. Sequences were obtained from PBMCs. These receptor sequences come from a woman aged 35 to 49 in good health and CMV-seronegative.

The chain has TRBV6-5 and TRBJ2-3, with 9 nucleotides matching TRBD2. The length of the CDR3 is 16 residues. Germline V gene lookup returns CDR1 MNHEY and CDR2 SVGAGI. J gave up 0 bases and V 4 bases, and 5 bases lay outside the gene matches. CDR3 region: CASSWAGGTSTDTQYF. CDR3 DNA sequence: TGTGCCAGCAGTTGGGCGGGGGGGACGAGCACAGATACGCAGTATTTT.

The gene calls are TRBV6-5 and TRBJ1-2; the match to TRBD1 covers 9 bases. In germline, CDR1 is MNHEY, CDR2 SVGAGI. With V trimmed by 4 bases and J by 3 bases, 3 bases remained unmatched. This CDR3 is built from 14 residues. The DNA for the CDR3 is TGTGCCAGCAGTTCAACAGGGGGCCACTATGGCTACACCTTC. Its translation is CASSSTGGHYGYTF.

The chain has TRBV21-1 and TRBJ1-2. TRBV21-1 is tagged as a pseudogene. The CDR3 consists of 12 residues. The CDR3 DNA sequence: TGTGCCAGCAGCATCGGGGGGTATGGCTACACCTTC. It encodes CASSIGGYGYTF.

This chain links TRBV5-4 with TRBJ1-6; D is possibly TRBD1 (5 bases). The CDR3 consists of 18 residues. With 3 bases removed from V and 7 bases from J, the gap between germline ends came to 23 bases. Germline assignment: CDR1 SGHNT and CDR2 YYREEE (reference sequence). CDR3 region: CASSSGSGGFYSNSPLHF. The CDR3 coding sequence is TGTGCCAGCAGCTCGGGGTCCGGGGGATTTTATAGCAATTCACCCCTCCACTTT.

The chain recombines TRBV25-1 with TRBJ2-5; D possibly corresponds to TRBD2 (5 bases). This CDR3 is 13 amino acids long. Germline CDR1 and CDR2: MGHDK and SYGVNS. V was cut by 6 bases and J by 13 bases, with 21 bases left in between. CDR3 in amino acids: CASRGRAVAPWYF. Written as DNA, the CDR3 is TGTGCCAGCAGAGGGAGAGCAGTCGCTCCTTGGTACTTC.

A few counts support this clone. The V gene is TRBV5-4, the J gene TRBJ2-5; D is unresolved. The germline CDR1 and CDR2 sequences are SGHNT and YYREEE (reference sequence). This CDR3 spans 14 amino acids. Trimming removed 4 bases at V and 4 bases at J, with 14 bases between. The CDR3 reads CASSPGSPGETQYF. The CDR3 coding sequence is TGTGCCAGCAGCCCAGGCAGTCCCGGAGAGACCCAGTACTTC.

This chain connects TRBV19 to TRBJ2-2; 9 bases match TRBD1. J gave up 6 bases and V 7 bases, and 12 bases lay outside the gene matches. The length of the CDR3 is 16 residues. Germline CDR1 LNHDA, CDR2 SQIVND (reference sequence). The CDR3 loop reads CASKQDRGNPAGELFF. In DNA form, the CDR3 reads TGTGCCAGTAAACAGGACAGGGGAAATCCAGCCGGGGAGCTGTTTTTT.

This sequence joins TRBV7-8 and TRBJ2-6; tentative D call: TRBD2 (5 bases). Germline V gene sequence: CDR1 SGHVS, CDR2 FQNEAQ. Deletions cut 5 bases from V and 0 bases from J, with 14 bases between. The CDR3 has 17 amino acids. Here the CDR3 DNA reads TGTGCCAGCAGCCCCTACAGTGGGAGCTCTGGGGCCAACGTCCTGACTTTC. It encodes CASSPYSGSSGANVLTF.

V gene TRBV6-5 combines with J gene TRBJ1-5; no clear D gene. The germline V gene has CDR1 MNHEY and CDR2 SVGAGI. Trimming took off 6 bases at V and 4 bases at J, with 10 bases between the two ends. The length of the CDR3 is 13 residues. CDR3: CASRQTGNQPQHF. In nucleotides, the CDR3 is TGTGCCAGCAGACAGACGGGAAATCAGCCCCAGCATTTT.

J is TRBJ1-1 and V is TRBV5-1, with D unresolved. The V end was cut by 0 bases, the J end by 8 bases, with 8 bases between. This CDR3 contains 12 residues. Germline assignment: CDR1 SGHRS and CDR2 YFSETQ. CDR3 sequence: CASSLGGQEAFF. The CDR3, as DNA: TGCGCCAGCAGCTTGGGAGGCCAAGAAGCTTTCTTT.

This chain joins TRBV6-1 and TRBJ2-4; the D gene is possibly TRBD1 (6 bases). Trimming cost V 9 bases and J 3 bases, with 18 bases left between them. CDR1 and CDR2 (germline): MNHNS, SASEGT. The length of the CDR3 is 15 residues. As DNA, the CDR3 is TGTGCCAGTAACAGGGAAATAGGCGTCAAAAACATTCAGTACTTC. Encoded protein: CASNREIGVKNIQYF.

In the case of this clone: At one end the junction does not follow the germline gene, possibly because of a read error. The chain joins TRBV28 to TRBJ2-5, with D maybe TRBD1 (6 bases). Gene TRBJ2-7 matches the end of the DNA better, so the J call may be wrong. From germline, CDR1 is MDHEN and CDR2 SYDVKM. This CDR3 has 13 amino acids. The CDR3 DNA follows: TGTGCCTGCAGGGGCCCAAGCTCCTACGAGCAGTACTTC. Protein sequence: CACRGPSSYEQYF.

The chain recombines TRBV15 with TRBJ2-6, with D possibly matching TRBD1 (5 bases). Between the trimmed V and J ends, which lost 0 bases and 0 bases, there was a span of 12 bases. The germline V gene encodes CDR1 LNHNV and CDR2 YYDKDF (reference sequence). The CDR3 is made up of 18 amino acids. Written as DNA, the CDR3 is TGTGCCACCAGCAGAGATCAGTCAGGGTTCTCTGGGGCCAACGTCCTGACTTTC. This sequence encodes CATSRDQSGFSGANVLTF.

The chain joins TRBV28 to TRBJ1-1; TRBD1 matches at 8 bases. Trimming removed 5 bases from V and 8 bases from J; junction bases left unmatched: 4. Germline loops: CDR1 MDHEN, CDR2 SYDVKM. This CDR3 has 12 residues. The CDR3 sequence: CASSPWTGEAFF. In DNA form, the CDR3 reads TGTGCCAGCAGTCCGTGGACAGGGGAAGCTTTCTTT.

CDR3 in DNA: TGTGCCAGCAGACCCGGACAGGCAGTCGCCGATGAGCAGTTCTTC. This translates into CASRPGQAVADEQFF. The chain employs TRBV6-1 and TRBJ2-1, with TRBD1 identical over 7 bases. The ends lost 6 bases at V and 8 bases at J; junction bases unmatched: 13. The germline CDR1 and CDR2 sequences are MNHNS and SASEGT. CDR3 length equals 15 residues.

A word on this clone: An end of the junction differs from the germline gene, which may be a read error. This chain connects TRBV9 to TRBJ2-2; a possible D gene is TRBD2 (5 bases). This CDR3 comprises 17 residues. Germline CDR1 and CDR2: SGDLS and YYNGEE. The DNA of the CDR3 is TGTGCCAGCAGCCCCTCCCACGGGAAATCGAACGCCGGGGAGCTGTTTTTT. Its protein is CASSPSHGKSNAGELFF. Complete variable domain (other parts from reference TRBV9 and TRBJ2-2): DSGVTQTPKHLITATGQRVTLRCSPRSGDLSVYWYQQSLDQGLQFLIQYYNGEERAKGNILERFSAQQFPDLHSELNLSSLELGDSALYFCASSPSHGKSNAGELFFGEGSRLTVL.

V usage is TRBV2 and J usage is TRBJ1-6; D unclear. Per the germline V gene, CDR1 is SNHLY and CDR2 is FYNNEI. The CDR3 totals 13 residues. Trimming stripped 3 bases from V and 8 bases from J, with 8 bases between. CDR3 amino acids: CASSDYRDSPLHF. The CDR3 coding sequence is TGTGCCAGCAGTGATTATAGAGATTCACCCCTCCACTTT.

The chain uses TRBV6-4 and TRBJ1-2; 8 positions match TRBD1. The CDR3 totals 15 residues. V trimming: 6 bases; J trimming: 3 bases; junction bases outside the gene matches: 9. Germline V gene data show CDR1 as MRHNA and CDR2 as SNTAGT. CDR3 in amino acids: CASSSQGAGDYGYTF. CDR3 bases: TGTGCCAGCAGCAGCCAGGGGGCGGGTGACTATGGCTACACCTTC.